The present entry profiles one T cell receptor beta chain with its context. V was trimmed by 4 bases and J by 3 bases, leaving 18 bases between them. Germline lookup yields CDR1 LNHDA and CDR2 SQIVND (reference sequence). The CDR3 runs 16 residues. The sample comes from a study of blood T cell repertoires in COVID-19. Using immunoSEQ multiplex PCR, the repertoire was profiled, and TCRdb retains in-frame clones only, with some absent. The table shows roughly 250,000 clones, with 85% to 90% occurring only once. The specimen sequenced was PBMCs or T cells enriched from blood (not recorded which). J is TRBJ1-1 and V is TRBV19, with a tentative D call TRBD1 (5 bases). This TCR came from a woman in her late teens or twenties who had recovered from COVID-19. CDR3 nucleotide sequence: TGTGCCAGTAGTACCCCATCTAGGGTCAGGGACACTGAAGCTTTCTTT. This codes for CASSTPSRVRDTEAFF.